This TCR beta chain is drawn from a study of cytomegalovirus exposure and HLA in healthy donors. Whole-study findings and limits: The study listed some 160 cytomegalovirus-associated TCR beta chains.

This clone was counted ten times or more. Its cognate antigen is unknown. Germline lookup yields CDR1 MDHEN and CDR2 SYDVKM. The CDR3 has 15 residues. Trimming left V 4 bases short and J 0 bases short, with 12 bases between. The PCR contained 60 Vbeta and 13 Jbeta primers. The method was immunoSEQ multiplex PCR; TCRdb's version includes in-frame clones alone and lacks a portion of them. The profile shows approximately 110,000 clones, 73% of them singletons. V is TRBV28 and J is TRBJ1-1; tentatively, D is TRBD1 (6 bases). The sequencing sample was made of PBMCs. This TCR was sampled from a man aged 35 to 55 in good health and CMV-seronegative. The CDR3 loop is CASSYRVGLNTEAFF. In DNA, the CDR3 is TGTGCCAGCAGTTACAGGGTGGGGCTGAACACTGAAGCTTTCTTT.